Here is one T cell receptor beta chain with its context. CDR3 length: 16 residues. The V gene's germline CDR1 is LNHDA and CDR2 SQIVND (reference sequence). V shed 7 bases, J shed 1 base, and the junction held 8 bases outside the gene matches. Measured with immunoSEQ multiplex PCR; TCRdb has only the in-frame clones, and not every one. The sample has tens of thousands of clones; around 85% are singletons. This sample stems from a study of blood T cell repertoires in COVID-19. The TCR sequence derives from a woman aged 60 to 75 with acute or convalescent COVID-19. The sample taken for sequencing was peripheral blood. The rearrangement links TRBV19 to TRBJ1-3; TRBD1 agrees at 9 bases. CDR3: CASNSDRGRSGNTIYF. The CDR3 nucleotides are TGTGCCAGTAACTCAGACAGGGGGAGGTCTGGAAACACCATATATTTT.